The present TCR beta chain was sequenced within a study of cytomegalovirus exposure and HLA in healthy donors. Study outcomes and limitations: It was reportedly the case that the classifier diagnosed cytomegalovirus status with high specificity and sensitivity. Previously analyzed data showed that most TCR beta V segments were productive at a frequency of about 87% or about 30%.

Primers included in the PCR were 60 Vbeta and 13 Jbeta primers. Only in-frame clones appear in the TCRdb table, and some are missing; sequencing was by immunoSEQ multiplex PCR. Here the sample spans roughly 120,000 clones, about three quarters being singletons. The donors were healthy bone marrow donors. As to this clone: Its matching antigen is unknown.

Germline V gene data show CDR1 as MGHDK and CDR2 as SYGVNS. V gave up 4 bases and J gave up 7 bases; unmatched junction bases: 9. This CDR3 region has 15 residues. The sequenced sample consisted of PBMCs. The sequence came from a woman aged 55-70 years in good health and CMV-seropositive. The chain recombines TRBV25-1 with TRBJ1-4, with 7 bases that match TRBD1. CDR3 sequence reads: CASSAYRGIAEKLFF. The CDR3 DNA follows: TGTGCCAGCAGTGCCTACAGGGGAATAGCTGAAAAACTGTTTTTT.